The sequence of this TCR beta chain was determined in a study of cytomegalovirus exposure and HLA in healthy donors. As concerns this clone: The antigen is not known.

Points from the study as a whole: Cytomegalovirus association was listed for under 200 TCR beta chains. Both high specificity and high sensitivity reportedly marked the classifier's diagnosis of cytomegalovirus status. Three CMV-associated chains proved CMV antigen-specific in vitro. Subsequent analysis revealed that first-cohort TCR clusters tended to co-occur in the 90 to 150 validation repertoires.

The repertoire was sequenced with immunoSEQ multiplex PCR; TCRdb's copy has only in-frame clones and lacks some. This table holds about 110,000 clones, about 85% found once. V lost 4 bases, J lost 5 bases, and 7 bases stayed unmatched. The CDR3 has 16 residues. CDR1 and CDR2 from the germline V gene are SGDLS and YYNGEE. The clonotype originates from a woman aged 18-30 years in good health and CMV-seronegative. This sequence joins TRBV9 and TRBJ2-1; TRBD2 matches 12 bases. Sequenced: PBMCs. The CDR3 loop is CASSPWTSGVNNEQFF. CDR3 DNA sequence: TGTGCCAGCAGCCCGTGGACTAGCGGGGTCAACAATGAGCAGTTCTTC.